Listed here are 30 T cell receptor beta chains from one sample, sequenced in a study of cytomegalovirus exposure and HLA in healthy donors. PCR employed 60 Vbeta and 13 Jbeta primers. Generated by immunoSEQ multiplex PCR, the TCRdb table keeps only in-frame clones and is missing some. The sample has hundreds of thousands of clones; 80% to 90% are singletons. Sequenced sample: PBMCs. All receptors come from a young woman in good health and CMV-seronegative.

CDR3 protein: CASKPGTGDHEQYF. The CDR3 nucleotides are TGTGCCAGCAAACCCGGGACAGGGGATCACGAGCAGTACTTC. The chain joins TRBV4-2 to TRBJ2-7, with 10 bases aligning to TRBD1. V shed 7 bases, J shed 5 bases, and the junction held 8 bases outside the gene matches. In germline, CDR1 is LGHNA, CDR2 YNFKEQ. This CDR3 has 14 residues.

The chain couples TRBV2 to TRBJ2-1; 7 bases agree with TRBD1. This CDR3 is 11 amino acids long. V shed 6 bases, J shed 10 bases, and the junction held 3 bases outside the gene matches. Germline V gene lookup returns CDR1 SNHLY and CDR2 FYNNEI. For the CDR3, the DNA is TGTGCCAGCAGAGACAGGGTAGAGCAGTTCTTC. Protein product: CASRDRVEQFF.

This clone was found a few times. The V call is TRBV5-1, the J call TRBJ2-1; 7 bases line up with TRBD1. The length of the CDR3 is 16 residues. Germline values: CDR1 SGHRS, CDR2 YFSETQ. V trimming: 1 base; J trimming: 8 bases; junction bases outside the gene matches: 12. The CDR3 DNA is TGCGCCAGCAGCTTGCTAGGGGGCAACCGAGGCGATGAGCAGTTCTTC. Its translation is CASSLLGGNRGDEQFF.

This clone was seen a few times. The CDR3 DNA reads as TGTGCCAGCAGTGGACAGGGTGATACGCAGTATTTT. It specifies CASSGQGDTQYF. This chain links TRBV6-1 with TRBJ2-3; 7 bases are a match to TRBD1. V trimming: 4 bases; J trimming: 6 bases; junction bases outside the gene matches: 1. This CDR3 comprises 12 residues. The V gene's germline CDR1 is MNHNS and CDR2 SASEGT.

This sequence joins TRBV9 and TRBJ2-3, with D hard to call. The V gene lost 2 bases and the J gene lost 0 bases, with 10 bases spanning the gap. This CDR3 contains 15 residues. Germline loops: CDR1 SGDLS, CDR2 YYNGEE. Here the CDR3 DNA reads TGTGCCAGCAGCGTGTTTTCCCCTAGCACAGATACGCAGTATTTT. Translated: CASSVFSPSTDTQYF.

V gene TRBV19 combines with J gene TRBJ1-4; D ambiguous. Trimming left V 4 bases short and J 1 base short, with 13 bases between. Germline lookup yields CDR1 LNHDA and CDR2 SQIVND (reference sequence). The CDR3 spans 16 residues. CDR3 DNA: TGTGCCAGTAGTAACCTCCCGGTTGGAACTAATGAAAAACTGTTTTTT. Its protein is CASSNLPVGTNEKLFF.

The chain couples TRBV5-4 to TRBJ2-1; 9 bases map to TRBD1. The J segment lost 10 bases and the V segment lost 7 bases, leaving 12 bases of the junction unmatched. The CDR3 runs 14 residues. Germline CDR1 SGHNT, CDR2 YYREEE (reference sequence). For the CDR3, the DNA is TGTGCCAGCGGACCGGGACAGGGCATCTGGGAGCAGTTCTTC. Amino acids: CASGPGQGIWEQFF.

This rearrangement joins TRBV10-3 to TRBJ2-7; 13 nucleotides line up with TRBD2. Germline CDR1 is ENHRY and CDR2 is SYGVKD. J lost 5 bases, V lost 10 bases, and 11 bases had no gene match. CDR3 size: 15 residues. CDR3 sequence: CASKSTSGRSHEQYF. The CDR3 coding sequence is TGTGCCAGCAAGTCGACTAGCGGGAGGTCCCACGAGCAGTACTTC.

The chain has TRBV14 and TRBJ2-5; 7 nucleotides agree with TRBD1. V dropped 3 bases and J dropped 3; count of bases not matched to a gene: 16. The CDR3 consists of 18 residues. Per the germline V gene, CDR1 is SGHDN and CDR2 is FVKESK. CDR3 protein: CASSHDPPAGRGKETQYF. The CDR3 nucleotides are TGTGCCAGCAGCCATGACCCCCCGGCGGGCAGGGGGAAAGAGACCCAGTACTTC.

The chain recombines TRBV10-2 with TRBJ1-6, with TRBD1 matching over 7 bases. Germline assignment: CDR1 WSHSY and CDR2 SAAADI. This CDR3 comprises 14 residues. V lost 8 bases to trimming and J lost 7 bases; unmatched junction nucleotides: 8. Here the CDR3 reads CASRQGGGNSPLHF. The CDR3 DNA sequence: TGCGCCAGCCGACAGGGAGGAGGCAATTCACCCCTCCACTTT.

The J gene is TRBJ1-4, the V gene TRBV6-5, with TRBD1 as a possible D gene (5 bases). V was clipped by 2 bases and J by 10 bases, with 8 bases between them. CDR1 is MNHEY and CDR2 is SVGAGI in the germline V gene. The CDR3 runs to 12 residues. The CDR3 sequence is CASSYGQGKLFF. CDR3 nucleotide sequence: TGTGCCAGCAGTTACGGGCAGGGAAAACTGTTTTTT.

V usage is TRBV6-5 and J usage is TRBJ2-1, with 7 bases that match TRBD1. Per the germline V gene, CDR1 is MNHEY and CDR2 is SVGAGI. V dropped 4 bases and J dropped 4; count of bases not matched to a gene: 10. The CDR3 extends over 16 amino acids. CDR3 DNA sequence: TGTGCCAGCAGTTCCCTATCGACAGGGAAATACAATGAGCAGTTCTTC. Its protein product is CASSSLSTGKYNEQFF.

The chain recombines TRBV19 with TRBJ1-4; D is undetermined. V lost 1 base to trimming and J lost 3 bases, with 15 bases between them. The CDR3 sequence is 17 residues long. Germline CDR1 is LNHDA and CDR2 is SQIVND (reference sequence). In nucleotides, the CDR3 is TGTGCCAGTAGTATAGTACGGGGATTCAAGGCTAATGAAAAACTGTTTTTT. It translates to CASSIVRGFKANEKLFF.

The V and J genes are TRBV5-1 and TRBJ2-1; tentative D call: TRBD2 (5 bases). Trimming removed 1 base at V and 2 bases at J, with 10 bases between. Germline V lookup: CDR1 SGHRS, CDR2 YFSETQ. The CDR3 is 15 residues long. CDR3: CASSLTDSPYNEQFF. The CDR3, as DNA: TGCGCCAGCAGCTTGACGGACTCCCCCTACAATGAGCAGTTCTTC.

This clone showed up just a few times. The chain recombines TRBV5-5 with TRBJ1-1, with no clear D. The length of the CDR3 is 14 residues. The V gene lost 0 bases and the J gene lost 11 bases, with 17 bases spanning the gap. Per germline, CDR1 SGHKS and CDR2 YYEKEE (reference sequence). As DNA, the CDR3 is TGTGCCAGCAGCTTGGATCATGTGGGTGGGAGGGCTTTCTTT. This translates into CASSLDHVGGRAFF.

The V and J genes are TRBV11-2 and TRBJ1-3, with D perhaps matching TRBD1 (6 bases). CDR1 and CDR2 (germline): SGHAT, FQNNGV. There are 15 residues in the CDR3. Trimming cost V 4 bases and J 4 bases, with 14 bases left between them. The CDR3 protein is CASSSQTGVGNTIYF. CDR3 coding DNA: TGTGCCAGCAGCTCGCAGACAGGAGTAGGAAACACCATATATTTT.

The J gene is TRBJ1-5, the V gene TRBV21-1; the table names TRBD1, a call not compared with the DNA. TRBV21-1 is recorded as a pseudogene. This CDR3 spans 21 amino acids. The CDR3 DNA sequence: TGTGCCAGCGCAACAGGGAGGAACGACAGGGGCCGCGGGGATAGCAATCAGCCCCAGCATTTT. The encoded protein is CASATGRNDRGRGDSNQPQHF.

This clone was recorded once. One end of the junction fails to match germline, which may point to a read error. The chain couples TRBV14 to TRBJ1-2, with 7 bases matching TRBD1. Looked up from germline, CDR1 is SGHDN and CDR2 is FVKESK. The CDR3 consists of 13 residues. CDR3 residues: CASSQEYEQGSVF. The CDR3 region has the DNA TGTGCCAGCAGCCAAGAATACGAACAGGGGAGCGTCTTC.

J is TRBJ1-2 and V is TRBV7-9; the match to TRBD1 covers 8 bases. This CDR3 contains 15 residues. Germline V gives CDR1 SEHNR, CDR2 FQNEAQ (reference sequence). Trimming removed 1 base from V and 6 bases from J; junction bases left unmatched: 7. CDR3 protein: CASSLEYLDRDGYTF. For the CDR3, the DNA is TGTGCCAGCAGCTTAGAATACCTGGACAGGGATGGCTACACCTTC.

This rearrangement joins TRBV5-4 to TRBJ2-7; no definite D call. CDR1 SGHNT and CDR2 YYREEE come from the germline V gene (reference sequence). The CDR3 covers 12 residues. Trimming shortened V by 3 bases and J by 6 bases, and 10 bases separated the two germline ends. The CDR3 reads CASSSSSSEQYF. In DNA, the CDR3 is TGTGCCAGCAGCTCCAGTTCGTCCGAGCAGTACTTC.

In its sample, this clone was seen a few times. This rearrangement joins TRBV2 to TRBJ2-7; possible D gene TRBD1, 6 bases. The germline CDR1 and CDR2 sequences are SNHLY and FYNNEI. The CDR3 is 15 residues long. Trimming took off 2 bases at V and 6 bases at J, with 17 bases between the two ends. The CDR3 coding sequence is TGTGCCAGCAGTGAATCGGGGACACGGACCCGCGAGCAGTACTTC. Its translation: CASSESGTRTREQYF.

This chain links TRBV7-6 with TRBJ1-2; 7 bases agree with TRBD1. Trimming at V came to 6 bases and at J to 6 bases, leaving 7 bases not matched to a gene. Germline-derived CDR1 and CDR2 are SGHVS and FNYEAQ. The CDR3 length is 13 residues. The CDR3 spells CASSGTALDGYTF. The DNA for the CDR3 is TGTGCCAGCAGTGGGACAGCCCTGGATGGCTACACCTTC. The entire variable domain, with the rest obtained from reference TRBV7-6 and TRBJ1-2, is as follows: GAGVSQSPRYKVTKRGQDVALRCDPISGHVSLYWYRQALGQGPEFLTYFNYEAQQDKSGLPNDRFSAERPEGSISTLTIQRTEQRDSAMYRCASSGTALDGYTFGSGTRLTVV.

This CDR3 is CASSGQGGPYEQYF. Here the CDR3 DNA reads TGTGCCAGTAGTGGACAGGGTGGGCCCTACGAGCAGTACTTC. The chain has TRBV19 and TRBJ2-7, with TRBD1 identical over 8 bases. After removal of 5 bases from V and 2 bases from J, the junction contained 5 bases not matched to a gene. This CDR3 region has 14 residues. Germline V lookup: CDR1 LNHDA, CDR2 SQIVND (reference sequence).

V gene TRBV25-1 combines with J gene TRBJ1-2; TRBD1 aligns across 10 bases. The germline CDR1 and CDR2 sequences are MGHDK and SYGVNS. V dropped 4 bases and J dropped 3; count of bases not matched to a gene: 5. The CDR3 is 15 amino acids. The CDR3 region is CASSVATGGDYGYTF. The CDR3 DNA sequence: TGTGCCAGCAGTGTAGCGACAGGGGGCGACTATGGCTACACCTTC.

This rearrangement joins TRBV7-9 to TRBJ1-3, with D possibly being TRBD1 (5 bases). Germline V gene lookup returns CDR1 SEHNR and CDR2 FQNEAQ (reference sequence). The length of the CDR3 is 17 residues. V was clipped by 5 bases and J by 2 bases, with 19 bases between them. In DNA form, the CDR3 reads TGTGCCAGCAGCCCCGTTGGGGGGAAACCCACTGGAAACACCATATATTTT. This translates into CASSPVGGKPTGNTIYF.

This sequence joins TRBV5-1 and TRBJ2-7, with D perhaps matching TRBD1 (6 bases). Germline CDR1 is SGHRS and CDR2 is YFSETQ. This CDR3 spans 14 amino acids. V was clipped by 7 bases and J by 4 bases, with 18 bases between them. CDR3 residues: CASRPQQGTYEQYF. The CDR3 DNA reads as TGCGCCAGCCGACCTCAACAGGGTACTTACGAGCAGTACTTC.

The rearrangement joins TRBV4-3 to TRBJ2-7; a possible D gene is TRBD2 (5 bases). Looked up from germline, CDR1 is LGHNA and CDR2 is YSLEER. The V and J ends lost 2 bases and 4 bases respectively, with 15 bases between them. The CDR3 extends over 15 amino acids. CDR3 coding DNA: TGCGCCAGCAGCCAAAGTTCGGGAAGGGTATACGAGCAGTACTTC. It translates to CASSQSSGRVYEQYF.

This sequence joins TRBV7-9 and TRBJ1-1; D is possibly TRBD1 (5 bases). The V end lost 6 bases, the J end lost 3 bases, and 11 bases lay between the germline ends. Germline loops: CDR1 SEHNR, CDR2 FQNEAQ (reference sequence). This CDR3 comprises 13 residues. This chain's CDR3 is CASRSTEYTEAFF. The CDR3 nucleotides are TGTGCCAGCAGGTCGACAGAGTACACTGAAGCTTTCTTT.

The chain uses TRBV6-1 and TRBJ2-7; 8 bases fit TRBD2. CDR1 is MNHNS and CDR2 is SASEGT in the germline V gene. The CDR3 sequence is 12 residues long. V trimming: 6 bases; J trimming: 6 bases; junction bases outside the gene matches: 4. The CDR3 region has the DNA TGTGCCAGCAGCGGGACTAGTCCCGAGCAGTACTTC. Residues: CASSGTSPEQYF.

V usage is TRBV29-1 and J usage is TRBJ1-1, with 10 bases matching TRBD1. Per the germline V gene, CDR1 is SQVTM and CDR2 is ANQGSEA. The junction had 5 bases not matched to a gene; V was cut back by 6 bases and J by 4 bases. This CDR3 spans 13 amino acids. Here the CDR3 reads CSVWDRGVTEAFF. For the CDR3, the DNA is TGCAGCGTATGGGACAGGGGTGTCACTGAAGCTTTCTTT.